Listed below are T cell receptor beta chains from one sample, sequenced in a study of blood T cell repertoires in COVID-19. TCRdb's copy holds only in-frame clones and misses some; the assay was immunoSEQ multiplex PCR. In the table there are under 90,000 clones, around 83% of which are singletons. The specimen sequenced was peripheral blood. Receptor source: an elderly man with acute or convalescent COVID-19. Each CDR3 is given with its conserved first and last residue. Fields, in order: CDR3 length, V gene, D gene, clone size, J gene, CDR3 protein, CDR3 DNA. The D gene is left open where the match is weak. Clone size is shown for a subset of rows, as once, few, many or a class of expanded clone.

13,TRBV27,TRBD1,-,TRBJ1-2,CASSSGTDYGYTF,TGTGCCAGCAGTTCCGGGACAGACTATGGCTACACCTTC
15,TRBV7-2,TRBD2,-,TRBJ2-1,CASSLRLAGVNEQFF,TGTGCCAGCAGCTTAAGGCTAGCGGGAGTCAATGAGCAGTTCTTC
16,TRBV6-2/TRBV6-3,-,-,TRBJ2-3,CASSSPAGATTDTQYF,TGTGCCAGCAGTTCCCCTGCAGGGGCGACCACAGATACGCAGTATTTT
13,TRBV7-2,-,-,TRBJ1-1,CASSPQVNTEAFF,TGTGCCAGCAGCCCACAGGTGAACACTGAAGCTTTCTTT
14,TRBV29-1,TRBD2,once,TRBJ2-5,CSTMGLAGGETQYF,TGCAGCACCATGGGACTAGCGGGAGGAGAGACCCAGTACTTC
16,TRBV5-1,-,-,TRBJ1-4,CASSLGGGSPGEKLFF,TGCGCCAGCAGCTTGGGAGGCGGTTCTCCGGGGGAAAAACTGTTTTTT
14,TRBV19,-,-,TRBJ1-5,CASSIGRGDQPQHF,TGTGCCAGTAGTATAGGACGGGGGGATCAGCCCCAGCATTTT
12,TRBV30,TRBD1,-,TRBJ1-2,CAWSRGNYGYTF,TGTGCCTGGTCCAGGGGGAACTATGGCTACACCTTC
14,TRBV19,-,-,TRBJ2-5,CASSVTGFRETQYF,TGTGCCAGTAGTGTCACAGGGTTTAGGGAGACCCAGTACTTC
15,TRBV7-8,-,-,TRBJ1-3,CASSLAVGGGNTIYF,TGTGCCAGCAGCTTAGCGGTGGGGGGAGGAAACACCATATATTTT
14,TRBV12-5,-,-,TRBJ2-1,CASGQGSSYNEQFF,TGTGCTAGTGGTCAGGGGAGCTCCTACAATGAGCAGTTCTTC
13,TRBV30,-,-,TRBJ1-3,CAWRKRGGNTIYF,TGTGCCTGGAGGAAAAGAGGGGGAAACACCATATATTTT
12,TRBV28,TRBD1,-,TRBJ2-7,CITGAGPHEQYF,TGTATAACAGGGGCAGGGCCCCACGAGCAGTACTTC
16,TRBV24-1,TRBD1,-,TRBJ2-1,CATSDTRQGAYNEQFF,TGTGCCACCAGTGATACAAGACAGGGTGCCTACAATGAGCAGTTCTTC
14,TRBV2,TRBD1,-,TRBJ1-5,CASKGTAFRQPQHF,TGTGCCAGCAAAGGGACAGCTTTTAGGCAGCCCCAGCATTTT
15,TRBV2,TRBD1,-,TRBJ2-3,CASRWTGGSTDTQYF,TGTGCCAGCAGATGGACAGGGGGCAGCACAGATACGCAGTATTTT